This entry lists 18 T cell receptor beta chains sequenced from one sample in a study of blood T cell repertoires in COVID-19. The protocol was immunoSEQ multiplex PCR, while the TCRdb copy is restricted to in-frame clones and leaves out a portion. This table holds around 200,000 clones, around 80% found once. The specimen sequenced was peripheral blood. Source of these receptors: a woman aged 50 to 60 with acute or convalescent COVID-19.

The V call is TRBV11-2, the J call TRBJ1-1; D gene unclear. V dropped 1 base and J dropped 1 base, with 7 bases sitting between them. Germline V gene lookup returns CDR1 SGHAT and CDR2 FQNNGV. This CDR3 contains 14 residues. The DNA of the CDR3 is TGTGCCAGCAGCTTAGGTGCAGGGAACACTGAAGCTTTCTTT. Residues: CASSLGAGNTEAFF.

This chain connects TRBV19 to TRBJ1-2; D ambiguous. CDR1 is LNHDA and CDR2 is SQIVND in the germline V gene (reference sequence). Trimming removed 6 bases at V and 5 bases at J, with 10 bases between. The CDR3 runs to 12 residues. The DNA for the CDR3 is TGTGCCAGTAGCTACCAGGTGTATGGCTACACCTTC. It translates to CASSYQVYGYTF.

The chain combines TRBV9 with TRBJ1-5, with TRBD1 matching over 10 bases. V was clipped by 4 bases and J by 7 bases; unmatched bases: 8. Germline CDR1 reads SGDLS; CDR2 reads YYNGEE. This CDR3 spans 15 amino acids. The CDR3 sequence is CASSPGTGVSQPQHF. The CDR3 DNA reads as TGTGCCAGCAGCCCCGGGACAGGGGTTTCCCAGCCCCAGCATTTT.

The gene calls are TRBV28 and TRBJ1-5; 8 positions match TRBD1. CDR3 size: 14 residues. The germline V gene encodes CDR1 MDHEN and CDR2 SYDVKM. The V and J ends lost 8 bases and 7 bases, in that order; junction bases with no gene match: 10. In nucleotides, the CDR3 is TGTGCCAGCTTTACTGGACAGGGAGGGCAGCCCCAGCATTTT. This codes for CASFTGQGGQPQHF.

The rearrangement uses TRBV19 and TRBJ2-2; 7 nucleotides match TRBD1. With V trimmed by 5 bases and J by 5 bases, 2 bases remained unmatched. CDR1 is LNHDA, CDR2 SQIVND, per germline (reference sequence). This CDR3 region has 13 residues. The CDR3 here is CASSQDRTGELFF. The CDR3 DNA is TGTGCCAGTAGTCAGGACAGGACCGGGGAGCTGTTTTTT.

This clone was counted a few times. The J gene is TRBJ1-5, the V gene TRBV19; no clear D. The CDR3 covers 15 residues. V shed 5 bases and J shed 0 bases, with 11 bases lying between them. Germline V lookup: CDR1 LNHDA, CDR2 SQIVND (reference sequence). CDR3 residues: CASSRRGDSNQPQHF. CDR3 in DNA: TGTGCCAGTAGTCGTCGCGGAGATAGCAATCAGCCCCAGCATTTT.

The genes are TRBV6-6 and TRBJ2-7; 7 positions agree with TRBD2. V was clipped by 6 bases and J by 3 bases; unmatched bases: 11. Germline V lookup: CDR1 MNHNY, CDR2 SVGAGI (reference sequence). The CDR3 consists of 15 residues. For the CDR3, the DNA is TGTGCCAGCAGCGCTCGGGGGGAGACTAACTACGAGCAGTACTTC. Translating gives CASSARGETNYEQYF.

This chain joins TRBV5-1 and TRBJ2-1, with 10 bases matching TRBD2. The CDR3 has 15 residues. Germline CDR1 and CDR2: SGHRS and YFSETQ. V lost 4 bases and J lost 3; bases outside the gene matches: 4. The CDR3 DNA follows: TGCGCCAGCAGCACCGGGACTAGCGACTACAATGAGCAGTTCTTC. It specifies CASSTGTSDYNEQFF.

The V gene is TRBV2, the J gene TRBJ1-2, with D maybe TRBD1 (5 bases). Germline V gives CDR1 SNHLY, CDR2 FYNNEI. The CDR3 runs to 15 residues. Between the trimmed V and J ends, which lost 8 bases and 3 bases, there was a span of 19 bases. The CDR3 nucleotides read TGTGCCAGCTCCGAAAGGGGCATTTCACACTATGGCTACACCTTC. Translated, it gives CASSERGISHYGYTF. Combining the CDR3 with reference TRBV2 and TRBJ1-2 gives the whole variable domain EPEVTQTPSHQVTQMGQEVILRCVPISNHLYFYWYRQILGQKVEFLVSFYNNEISEKSEIFDDQFSVERPDGSNFTLKIRSTKLEDSAMYFCASSERGISHYGYTFGSGTRLTVV.

This clone occurred once. CDR3 protein: CASSLRVLGTDTQYF. The CDR3 DNA reads as TGTGCCAGCAGCTTACGGGTCCTGGGCACAGATACGCAGTATTTT. The rearrangement uses TRBV11-3 and TRBJ2-3; D gene ambiguous. The germline gives CDR1 SGHNT, CDR2 YENEEA. The CDR3 has 15 residues. Trimming took 2 bases from V and 1 from J, leaving 10 bases between them.

The gene calls are TRBV5-3 and TRBJ1-1; D is undetermined. TRBV5-3 is an ORF for which the function is uncertain. The CDR3 runs 13 residues. V shed 4 bases and J shed 1 base, with 8 bases lying between them. The CDR3 DNA reads as TGTGCCAGAAGCGACACCGAGAACACTGAAGCTTTCTTT. Translating it yields CARSDTENTEAFF.

The chain recombines TRBV6-5 with TRBJ1-2, with D possibly matching TRBD1 (6 bases). The germline gives CDR1 MNHEY, CDR2 SVGAGI. The CDR3 extends over 16 amino acids. Trimming removed 0 bases at V and 0 bases at J, with 11 bases between. The CDR3 DNA sequence: TGTGCCAGCAGTTACTCGACAGGAACGCCTAACTATGGCTACACCTTC. Translating it yields CASSYSTGTPNYGYTF.

The V gene is TRBV23-1, the J gene TRBJ2-2; 9 bases map to TRBD1. TRBV23-1 is sorted into the ORF group, with uncertain function. The CDR3 runs 20 residues. The V segment lost 4 bases and the J segment 1 base; nucleotides outside the gene matches: 16. CDR3 amino acids: CASSPLTRTGAVKNTGELFF. In nucleotides, the CDR3 is TGCGCCAGCAGTCCCCTTACGAGGACAGGGGCCGTCAAGAACACCGGGGAGCTGTTTTTT.

The chain is built from TRBV10-2 and TRBJ2-5; perhaps TRBD2 as D (5 bases). V was trimmed by 3 bases and J by 0 bases, leaving 14 bases between them. CDR3 length equals 16 residues. Germline V gives CDR1 WSHSY, CDR2 SAAADI. In nucleotides, the CDR3 is TGCGCCAGCAGTGATTGGAAGCGGACGTACCAAGAGACCCAGTACTTC. It is translated as CASSDWKRTYQETQYF.

The chain couples TRBV18 to TRBJ2-7; no clear D gene. V gave up 0 bases and J gave up 4 bases, with 16 bases separating them. Germline V gene sequence: CDR1 KGHSH, CDR2 LQKENI. The CDR3 totals 16 residues. The CDR3 loop is CASSPPGRPGTYEQYF. The CDR3 nucleotides read TGTGCCAGCTCACCACCGGGCAGACCAGGAACGTACGAGCAGTACTTC.

The V and J genes are TRBV9 and TRBJ1-2; 7 bases agree with TRBD1. The CDR3 covers 15 residues. The germline V gene encodes CDR1 SGDLS and CDR2 YYNGEE. Trimming at V came to 2 bases and at J to 7 bases, leaving 11 bases not matched to a gene. DNA for the CDR3: TGTGCCAGCAGCGTTGAAACAGGGGAGCATTTTGGCTACACCTTC. Translated, it gives CASSVETGEHFGYTF.

This clone came up a few times. The chain recombines TRBV24-1 with TRBJ2-7; 8 bases fit TRBD1. Trimming cost V 4 bases and J 0 bases; bases outside gene matches: 4. Germline V gene sequence: CDR1 KGHDR, CDR2 SFDVKD. This CDR3 is 15 amino acids long. The CDR3 loop is CATSEGTGYSYEQYF. CDR3 DNA: TGTGCCACCAGTGAAGGGACAGGTTACTCCTACGAGCAGTACTTC.

The V gene is TRBV3-1 (or the pseudogene TRBV3-2), the J gene TRBJ2-3; 14 positions match TRBD2. The CDR3 loop spans 17 amino acids. V dropped 4 bases and J dropped 2; count of bases not matched to a gene: 5. Germline loops: CDR1 LGHDT, CDR2 YNNKEL (reference sequence). CDR3 residues: CASSRRLAGGPTDTQYF. Here the CDR3 DNA reads TGTGCCAGCAGCCGCAGACTAGCGGGAGGGCCCACAGATACGCAGTATTTT.